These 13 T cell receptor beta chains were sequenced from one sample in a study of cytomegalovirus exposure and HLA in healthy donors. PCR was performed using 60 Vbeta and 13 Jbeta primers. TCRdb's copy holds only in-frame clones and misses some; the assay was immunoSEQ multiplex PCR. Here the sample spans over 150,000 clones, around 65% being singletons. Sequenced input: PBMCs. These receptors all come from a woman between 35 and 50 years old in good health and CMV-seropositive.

The CDR3 is CAISVGGAAVNEQFF. The CDR3 DNA is TGTGCCATCAGTGTGGGGGGAGCTGCGGTTAATGAGCAGTTCTTC. The rearrangement uses TRBV10-3 and TRBJ2-1; TRBD2 might be the D (6 bases). The germline V gene encodes CDR1 ENHRY and CDR2 SYGVKD. CDR3 size: 15 residues. With 4 bases removed from V and 7 bases from J, the gap between germline ends came to 17 bases.

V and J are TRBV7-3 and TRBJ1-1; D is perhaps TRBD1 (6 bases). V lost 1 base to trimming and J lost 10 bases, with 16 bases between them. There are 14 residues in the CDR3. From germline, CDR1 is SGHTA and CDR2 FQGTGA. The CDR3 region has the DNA TGTGCCAGCAGCTTAAATCCCACAGGGTTGGGAGCTTTCTTT. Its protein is CASSLNPTGLGAFF.

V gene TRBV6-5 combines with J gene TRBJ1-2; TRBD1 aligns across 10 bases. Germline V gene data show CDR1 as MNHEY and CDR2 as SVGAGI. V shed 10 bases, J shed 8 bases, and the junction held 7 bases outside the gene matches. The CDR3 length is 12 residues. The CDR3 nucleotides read TGTGCCATTCGACAGGGGGCGCAAGGCTACACCTTC. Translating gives CAIRQGAQGYTF.

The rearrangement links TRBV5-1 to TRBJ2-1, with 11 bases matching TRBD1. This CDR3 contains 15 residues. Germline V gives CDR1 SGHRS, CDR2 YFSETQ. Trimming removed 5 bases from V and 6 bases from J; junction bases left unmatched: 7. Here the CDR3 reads CASRGQGGSSNEQFF. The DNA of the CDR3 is TGCGCCAGCAGGGGACAGGGGGGATCTAGCAATGAGCAGTTCTTC.

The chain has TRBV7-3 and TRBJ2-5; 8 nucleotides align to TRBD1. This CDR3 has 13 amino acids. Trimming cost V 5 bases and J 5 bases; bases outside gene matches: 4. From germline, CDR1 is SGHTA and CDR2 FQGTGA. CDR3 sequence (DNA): TGTGCCAGCAGCCAAACAGGGGGGGAGACCCAGTACTTC. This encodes CASSQTGGETQYF.

The CDR3, as DNA: TGTGCCAGCAGCATTCGGACAGGAAAAAATGAAAAACTGTTTTTT. This sequence encodes CASSIRTGKNEKLFF. The chain has TRBV5-4 and TRBJ1-4, with 7 bases that match TRBD1. This CDR3 contains 15 residues. Germline-derived CDR1 and CDR2 are SGHNT and YYREEE (reference sequence). The junction had 8 bases not matched to a gene; V was cut back by 4 bases and J by 5 bases.

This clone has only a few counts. The CDR3: CASPSGRQGSSYNSPLHF. The CDR3 DNA reads TGTGCCAGCCCGTCAGGTCGGCAGGGGAGCTCCTATAATTCACCCCTCCACTTT. J is TRBJ1-6 and V is TRBV21-1; the D segment call TRBD1 is taken from the table without a DNA check. TRBV21-1 has pseudogene status. CDR3 size: 18 residues.

The DNA for the CDR3 is TGTGCCAGCAACGGAACCCCAGGTTCCTCCTACGAGCAGTACTTC. Translation: CASNGTPGSSYEQYF. The chain employs TRBV25-1 and TRBJ2-7, with D unresolved. Trimming cost V 7 bases and J 0 bases, with 16 bases left between them. Per germline, CDR1 MGHDK and CDR2 SYGVNS. CDR3 length: 15 amino acids.

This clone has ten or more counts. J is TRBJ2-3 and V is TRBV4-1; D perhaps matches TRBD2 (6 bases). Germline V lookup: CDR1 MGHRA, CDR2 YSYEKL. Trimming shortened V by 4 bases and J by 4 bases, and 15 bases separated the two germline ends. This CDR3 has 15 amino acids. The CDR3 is CASSPGGTSSDTQYF. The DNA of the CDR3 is TGCGCCAGCAGCCCGGGCGGGACGTCCTCAGATACGCAGTATTTT.

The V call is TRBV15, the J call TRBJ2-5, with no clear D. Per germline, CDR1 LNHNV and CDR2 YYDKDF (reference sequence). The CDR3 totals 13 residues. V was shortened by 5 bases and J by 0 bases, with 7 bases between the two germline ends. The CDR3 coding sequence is TGTGCCACCAGCCCCGGGTACCAAGAGACCCAGTACTTC. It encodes CATSPGYQETQYF. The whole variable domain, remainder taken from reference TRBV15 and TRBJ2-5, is DAMVIQNPRYQVTQFGKPVTLSCSQTLNHNVMYWYQQKSSQAPKLLFHYYDKDFNNEADTPDNFQSRRPNTSFCFLDIRSPGLGDTAMYLCATSPGYQETQYFGPGTRLLVL.

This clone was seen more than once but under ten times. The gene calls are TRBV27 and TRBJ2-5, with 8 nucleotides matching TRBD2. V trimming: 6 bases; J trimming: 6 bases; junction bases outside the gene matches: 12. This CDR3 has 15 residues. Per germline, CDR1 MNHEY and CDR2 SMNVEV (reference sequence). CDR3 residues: CASSQPGLGEKTQYF. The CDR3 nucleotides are TGTGCCAGCAGCCAACCGGGACTAGGGGAGAAGACCCAGTACTTC.

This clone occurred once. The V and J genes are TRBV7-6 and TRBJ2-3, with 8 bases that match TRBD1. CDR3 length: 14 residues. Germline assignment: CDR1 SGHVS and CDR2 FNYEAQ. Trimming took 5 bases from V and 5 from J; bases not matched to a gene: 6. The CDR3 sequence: CASSPPTGEDTQYF. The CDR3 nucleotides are TGTGCCAGCAGCCCGCCGACAGGGGAAGATACGCAGTATTTT. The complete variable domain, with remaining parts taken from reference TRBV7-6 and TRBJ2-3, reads GAGVSQSPRYKVTKRGQDVALRCDPISGHVSLYWYRQALGQGPEFLTYFNYEAQQDKSGLPNDRFSAERPEGSISTLTIQRTEQRDSAMYRCASSPPTGEDTQYFGPGTRLTVL.

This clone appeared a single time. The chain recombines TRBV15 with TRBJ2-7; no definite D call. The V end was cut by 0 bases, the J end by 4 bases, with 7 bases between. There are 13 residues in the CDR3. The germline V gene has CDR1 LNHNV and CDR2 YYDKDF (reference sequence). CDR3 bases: TGTGCCACCAGCAGAGATCGGTCATACGAGCAGTACTTC. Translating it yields CATSRDRSYEQYF.